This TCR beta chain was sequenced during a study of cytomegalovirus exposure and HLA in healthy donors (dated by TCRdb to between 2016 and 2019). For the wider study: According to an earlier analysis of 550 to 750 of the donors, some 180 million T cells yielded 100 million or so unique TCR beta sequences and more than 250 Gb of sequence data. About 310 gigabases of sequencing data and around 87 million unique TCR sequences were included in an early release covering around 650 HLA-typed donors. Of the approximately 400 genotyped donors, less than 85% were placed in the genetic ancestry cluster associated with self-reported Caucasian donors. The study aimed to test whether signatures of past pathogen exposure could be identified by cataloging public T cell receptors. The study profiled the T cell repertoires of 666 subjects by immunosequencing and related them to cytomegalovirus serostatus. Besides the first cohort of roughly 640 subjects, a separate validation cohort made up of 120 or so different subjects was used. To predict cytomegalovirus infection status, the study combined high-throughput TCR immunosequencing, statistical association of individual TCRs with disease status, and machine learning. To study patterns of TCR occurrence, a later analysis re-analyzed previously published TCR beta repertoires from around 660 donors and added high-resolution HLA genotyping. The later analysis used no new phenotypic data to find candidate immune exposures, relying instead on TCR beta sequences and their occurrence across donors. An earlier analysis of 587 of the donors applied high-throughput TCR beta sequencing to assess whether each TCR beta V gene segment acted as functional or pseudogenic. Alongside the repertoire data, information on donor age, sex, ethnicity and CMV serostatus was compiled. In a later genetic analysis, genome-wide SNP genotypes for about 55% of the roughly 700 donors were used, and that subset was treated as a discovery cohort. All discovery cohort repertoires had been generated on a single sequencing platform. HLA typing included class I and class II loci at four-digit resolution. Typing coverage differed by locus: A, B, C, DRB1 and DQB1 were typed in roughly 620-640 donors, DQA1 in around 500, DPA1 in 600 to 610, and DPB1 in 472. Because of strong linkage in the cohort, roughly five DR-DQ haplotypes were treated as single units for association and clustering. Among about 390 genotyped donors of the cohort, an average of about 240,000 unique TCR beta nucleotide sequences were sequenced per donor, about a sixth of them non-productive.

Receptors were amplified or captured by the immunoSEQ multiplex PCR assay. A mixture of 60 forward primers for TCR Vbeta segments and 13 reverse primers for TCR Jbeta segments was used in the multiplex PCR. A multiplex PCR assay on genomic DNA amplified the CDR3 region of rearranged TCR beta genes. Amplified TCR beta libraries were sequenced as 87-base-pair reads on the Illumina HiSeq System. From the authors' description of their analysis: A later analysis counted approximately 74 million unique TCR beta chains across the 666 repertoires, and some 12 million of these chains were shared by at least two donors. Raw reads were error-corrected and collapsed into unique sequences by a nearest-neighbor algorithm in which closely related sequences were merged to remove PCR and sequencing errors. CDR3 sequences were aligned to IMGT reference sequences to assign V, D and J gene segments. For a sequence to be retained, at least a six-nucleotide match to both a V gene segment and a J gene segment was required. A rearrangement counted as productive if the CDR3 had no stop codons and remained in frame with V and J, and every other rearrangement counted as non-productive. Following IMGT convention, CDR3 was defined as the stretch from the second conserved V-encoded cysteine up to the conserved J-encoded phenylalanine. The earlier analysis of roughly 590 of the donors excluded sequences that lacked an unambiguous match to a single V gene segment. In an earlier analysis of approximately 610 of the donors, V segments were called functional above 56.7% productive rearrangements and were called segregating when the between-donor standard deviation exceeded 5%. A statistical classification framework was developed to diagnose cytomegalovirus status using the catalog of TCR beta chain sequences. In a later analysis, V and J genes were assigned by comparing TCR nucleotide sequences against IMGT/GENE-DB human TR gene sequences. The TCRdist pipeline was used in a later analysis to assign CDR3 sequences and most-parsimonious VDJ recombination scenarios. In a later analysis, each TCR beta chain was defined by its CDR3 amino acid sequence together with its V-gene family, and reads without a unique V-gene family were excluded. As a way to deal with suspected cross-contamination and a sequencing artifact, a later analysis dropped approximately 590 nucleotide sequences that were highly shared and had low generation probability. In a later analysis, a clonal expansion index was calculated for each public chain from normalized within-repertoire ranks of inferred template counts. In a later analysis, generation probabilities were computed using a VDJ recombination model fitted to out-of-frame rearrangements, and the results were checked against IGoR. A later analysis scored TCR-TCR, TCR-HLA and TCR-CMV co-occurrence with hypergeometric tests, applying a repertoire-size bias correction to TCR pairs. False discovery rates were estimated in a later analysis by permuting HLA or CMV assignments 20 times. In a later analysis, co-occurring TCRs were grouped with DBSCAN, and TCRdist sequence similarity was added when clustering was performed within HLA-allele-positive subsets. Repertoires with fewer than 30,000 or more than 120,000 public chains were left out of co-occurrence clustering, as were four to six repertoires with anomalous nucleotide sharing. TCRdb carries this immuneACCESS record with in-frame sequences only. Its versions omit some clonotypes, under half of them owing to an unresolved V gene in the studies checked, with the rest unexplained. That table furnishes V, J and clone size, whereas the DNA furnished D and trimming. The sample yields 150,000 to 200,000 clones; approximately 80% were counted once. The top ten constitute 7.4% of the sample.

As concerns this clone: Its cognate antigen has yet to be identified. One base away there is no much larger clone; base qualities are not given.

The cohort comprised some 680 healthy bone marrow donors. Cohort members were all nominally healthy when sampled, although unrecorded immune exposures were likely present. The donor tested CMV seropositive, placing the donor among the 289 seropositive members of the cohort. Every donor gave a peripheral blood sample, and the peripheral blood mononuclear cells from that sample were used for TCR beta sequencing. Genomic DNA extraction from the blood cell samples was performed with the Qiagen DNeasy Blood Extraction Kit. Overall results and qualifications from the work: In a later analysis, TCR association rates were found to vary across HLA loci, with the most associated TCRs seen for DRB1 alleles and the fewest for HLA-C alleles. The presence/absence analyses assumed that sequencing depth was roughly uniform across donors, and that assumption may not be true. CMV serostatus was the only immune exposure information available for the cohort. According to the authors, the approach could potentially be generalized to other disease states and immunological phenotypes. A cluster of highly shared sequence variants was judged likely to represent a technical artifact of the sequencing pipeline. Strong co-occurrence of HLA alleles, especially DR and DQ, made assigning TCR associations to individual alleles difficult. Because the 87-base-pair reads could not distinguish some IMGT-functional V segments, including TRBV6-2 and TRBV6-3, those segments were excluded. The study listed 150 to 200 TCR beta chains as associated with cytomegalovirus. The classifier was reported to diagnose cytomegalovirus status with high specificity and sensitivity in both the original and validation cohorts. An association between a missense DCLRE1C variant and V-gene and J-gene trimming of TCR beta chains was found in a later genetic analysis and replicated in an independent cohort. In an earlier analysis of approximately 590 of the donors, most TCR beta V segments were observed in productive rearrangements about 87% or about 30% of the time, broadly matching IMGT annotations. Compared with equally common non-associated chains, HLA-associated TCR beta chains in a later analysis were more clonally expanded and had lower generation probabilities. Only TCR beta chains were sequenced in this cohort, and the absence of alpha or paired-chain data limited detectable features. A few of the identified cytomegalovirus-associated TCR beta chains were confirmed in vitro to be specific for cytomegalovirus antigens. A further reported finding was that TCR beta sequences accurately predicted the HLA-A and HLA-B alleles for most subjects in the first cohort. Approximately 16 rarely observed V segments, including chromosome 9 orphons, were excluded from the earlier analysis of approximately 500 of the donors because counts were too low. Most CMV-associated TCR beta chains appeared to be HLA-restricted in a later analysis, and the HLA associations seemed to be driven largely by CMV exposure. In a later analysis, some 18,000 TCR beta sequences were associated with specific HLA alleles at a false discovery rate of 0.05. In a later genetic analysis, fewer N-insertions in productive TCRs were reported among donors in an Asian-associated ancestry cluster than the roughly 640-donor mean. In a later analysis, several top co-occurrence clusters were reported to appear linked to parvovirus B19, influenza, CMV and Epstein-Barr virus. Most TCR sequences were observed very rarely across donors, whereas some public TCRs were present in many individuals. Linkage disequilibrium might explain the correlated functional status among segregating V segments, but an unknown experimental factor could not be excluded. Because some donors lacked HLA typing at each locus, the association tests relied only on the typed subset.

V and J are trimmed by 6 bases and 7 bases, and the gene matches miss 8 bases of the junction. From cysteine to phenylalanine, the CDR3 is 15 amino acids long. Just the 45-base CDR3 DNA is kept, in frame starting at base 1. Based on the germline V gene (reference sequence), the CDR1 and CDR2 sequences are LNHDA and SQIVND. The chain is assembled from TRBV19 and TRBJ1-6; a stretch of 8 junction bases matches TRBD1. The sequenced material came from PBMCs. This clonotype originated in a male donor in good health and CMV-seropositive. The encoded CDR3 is CASRPQQGANSPLHF. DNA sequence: TGTGCCAGTAGACCCCAGCAGGGGGCGAATTCACCCCTCCACTTT.